Described below is a single T cell receptor beta chain sequence and its context. What it binds is not known. Sequenced patients had shown CD8+CD57+ cell expansion by flow cytometry. The data stem from a study of CD8+CD57+ T cells in acquired aplastic anemia. Study findings and constraints: Patients showed no significant difference from controls in CD8+ Simpson's diversity. Overlap between patients and controls comprised 25 to 35 CD8+ CDR3 sequences.

The germline V gene has CDR1 LNHNV and CDR2 YYDKDF (reference sequence). This CDR3 contains 14 residues. Trimming shortened V by 3 bases and J by 3 bases, and 12 bases separated the two germline ends. TCR beta VDJ combinations and CDR3 sequences were profiled from genomic DNA. From the reads, TCRdb called clonotypes with MiXCR, one entry per CDR3 protein. Of 50,000 or so distinct CDR3 sequences in the sample, about 56% were seen once. This clonotype was obtained from a human donor with aplastic anemia. Sequencing was carried out using sorted CD4+, CD8+, or CD8+CD57+ T cells (not recorded which) from PBMCs. The chain carries TRBV15 and TRBJ2-7; no definite D call. The CDR3 nucleotides read TGTGCCACCAGCAGCTCCACCGCAAACTACGAGCAGTACTTC. Its translation is CATSSSTANYEQYF.